This TCR beta chain appears in the sequencing data of a study of graft-versus-host responses after intestinal transplantation. As for the study in general: Anti-thymocyte globulin induction, then tacrolimus and steroids for 3 to 4 years, went to all recipients. Whole-study findings and limits: GvH clones occurred in recipient marrow; some first appeared in ileum or blood. Researchers found peak circulating GvH clone levels linked to early post-transplant HvG declines.

Remarks on this clone: Its antigen is unidentified.

V lost 2 bases and J lost 8; bases outside the gene matches: 2. The CDR3 length is 15 residues. The germline V gene encodes CDR1 ENHRY and CDR2 SYGVKD. The method was immunoSEQ multiplex PCR; TCRdb's version includes in-frame clones alone and lacks a portion of them. The sample holds some 120,000 clones, less than 95% seen once. This receptor was identified in a human donor who received an intestinal transplant. The source was unstimulated CD4+ T cells sorted from spleen or lymph node cells, collected before intestinal transplant. This chain connects TRBV10-3 to TRBJ1-6, with 11 bases fitting TRBD1. The CDR3 here is CAISEGQGADSPLHF. In nucleotides, the CDR3 is TGTGCCATCAGTGAGGGACAGGGGGCCGATTCACCCCTCCACTTT.